This T cell receptor (beta chain) appears in the sequencing data of a study of cytomegalovirus exposure and HLA in healthy donors. Whole-study findings and limits: The study designated 160 or so TCR beta chains cytomegalovirus-associated. Three CMV-associated chains proved CMV antigen-specific in vitro.

Comment on this clone: Its antigen is as yet unknown.

From the approximately 120-subject validation cohort, which was separate from the roughly 700-subject first cohort, the donors were drawn. The germline V gene encodes CDR1 MDHEN and CDR2 SYDVKM. The V segment lost 6 bases and the J segment 2 bases; nucleotides outside the gene matches: 8. There are 15 residues in the CDR3. TCRdb keeps only in-frame clones here, not all; method: immunoSEQ multiplex PCR. The data hold about 120,000 clones, with about 87% observed a single time. The receptor's source is a man aged 18-30 years in good health and CMV-seronegative. V and J are TRBV28 and TRBJ1-1; TRBD1 matches at 8 bases. Sequences were obtained from PBMCs. In DNA, the CDR3 is TGTGCCAGCAGCCAAACTGGGACAGGAAACACTGAAGCTTTCTTT. Translating it yields CASSQTGTGNTEAFF.